The 24 T cell receptor beta chains reported below all come from one sample, sequenced in a study of T cells in Graves' hyperthyroidism and ophthalmopathy. RNA transcripts were the template for amplifying TCR beta CDR3 regions. A first-round RT-PCR of the TCR CDR3 used the HTBI primer set. TCRdb fed the multiplex PCR reads into MiXCR, producing one record per CDR3 protein. The table records under 350,000 distinct CDR3 sequences, around 15% of them present only once. Sequencing was performed on blood. These receptors were collected from a woman aged 60-70 years with Graves' ophthalmopathy.

Points on this clonotype: A much more abundant neighbour one base away suggests this may be a read error. The CDR3 nucleotides read TGTGCCAGCAGTAAGGAGGGGTATCAGCCCCAGCATTTT. It translates to CASSKEGYQPQHF. V is TRBV6-1 and J is TRBJ1-5, with a weak D call TRBD1 (5 bases). Trimming took 5 bases from V and 5 from J, leaving 10 bases between them. CDR3 length equals 13 residues. Germline lookup yields CDR1 MNHNS and CDR2 SASEGT.

This clonotype was observed a single time. This clone may be a read error of a much larger clone one base away. The chain employs TRBV6-1 and TRBJ2-1, with 9 bases matching TRBD1. The CDR3 is 15 residues long. J gave up 8 bases and V 7 bases, and 12 bases lay outside the gene matches. Germline V gene sequence: CDR1 MNHNS, CDR2 SASEGT. The CDR3 region is CASKHGTGYRDEQFF. CDR3 bases: TGTGCCAGCAAGCACGGGACAGGGTATCGGGATGAGCAGTTCTTC.

There are a few counts of this clonotype. This chain connects TRBV3-1 to TRBJ1-2; 8 nucleotides match TRBD1. The CDR3 has 15 residues. Germline V lookup: CDR1 LGHDT, CDR2 YNNKEL (reference sequence). V trimming: 5 bases; J trimming: 1 base; junction bases outside the gene matches: 6. Written as DNA, the CDR3 is TGTGCCAGCAGCTTTCGGACAGGGTTTAACTATGGCTACACCTTC. Residues: CASSFRTGFNYGYTF. Drawing the rest from reference TRBV3-1 and TRBJ1-2, the complete variable domain is DTAVSQTPKYLVTQMGNDKSIKCEQNLGHDTMYWYKQDSKKFLKIMFSYNNKELIINETVPNRFSPKSPDKAHLNLHINSLELGDSAVYFCASSFRTGFNYGYTFGSGTRLTVV.

This clonotype has a count of ten or more. The chain uses TRBV5-6 and TRBJ1-2; D is unresolved. The CDR3 contains 13 residues. Germline lookup yields CDR1 SGHDT and CDR2 YYEEEE. Trimming pared 2 bases from V and 5 bases from J, leaving 10 bases between. The CDR3: CASSFGTNYGYTF. The DNA for the CDR3 is TGTGCCAGCAGCTTTGGTACAAATTATGGCTACACCTTC.

This clonotype showed up many times. The J gene is TRBJ1-2, the V gene TRBV7-8; no firm D call. CDR1 SGHVS and CDR2 FQNEAQ come from the germline V gene. Trimming removed 8 bases from V and 8 bases from J, with 21 bases in between. The CDR3 runs 14 residues. In nucleotides, the CDR3 is TGTGCCAGCGGCATGCGGGTTCCTCTAGCGGGCTACACCTTC. It is translated as CASGMRVPLAGYTF.

The CDR3: CASSLYPSSGGAYNEQFF. CDR3 DNA sequence: TGTGCCAGCAGCCTATACCCTTCTAGCGGGGGGGCCTACAATGAGCAGTTCTTC. This chain links TRBV11-2 with TRBJ2-1; TRBD2 matches at 12 bases. The CDR3 runs 18 residues. V dropped 5 bases and J dropped 2; count of bases not matched to a gene: 10. Germline CDR1 SGHAT, CDR2 FQNNGV. Full variable domain (outside the CDR3, taken from reference TRBV11-2 and TRBJ2-1): EAGVAQSPRYKIIEKRQSVAFWCNPISGHATLYWYQQILGQGPKLLIQFQNNGVVDDSQLPKDRFSAERLKGVDSTLKIQPAKLEDSAVYLCASSLYPSSGGAYNEQFFGPGTRLTVL.

This clonotype was recorded at least ten times. This chain links TRBV7-2 with TRBJ2-7; weak D call: TRBD2 (5 bases). Germline V gene lookup returns CDR1 SGHTA and CDR2 FQGNSA. The CDR3 totals 13 residues. V gave up 0 bases and J gave up 5 bases, with 8 bases separating them. CDR3 sequence (DNA): TGTGCCAGCAGCTTAGCGGTGAGGGACGAGCAGTACTTC. Protein: CASSLAVRDEQYF.

This clonotype was picked up many times. This chain links TRBV5-4 with TRBJ2-3, with TRBD2 matching 8 bases. Germline V gene data show CDR1 as SGHNT and CDR2 as YYREEE (reference sequence). The V gene end was trimmed by 4 bases and the J gene end by 1 base; junction bases not matched to a gene: 11. The CDR3 runs to 17 residues. The CDR3 sequence: CASSPGSGRGGTDTQYF. The CDR3 coding sequence is TGTGCCAGCAGCCCCGGGAGCGGGAGAGGGGGCACAGATACGCAGTATTTT.

In its sample, this clonotype was seen many times. The genes are TRBV28 and TRBJ2-5; no clear D gene. Deletions cut 3 bases from V and 0 bases from J, with 14 bases between. This CDR3 has 16 amino acids. The germline gives CDR1 MDHEN, CDR2 SYDVKM. The CDR3: CASSFQAEGYQETQYF. In nucleotides, the CDR3 is TGTGCCAGCAGTTTCCAGGCGGAAGGGTACCAAGAGACCCAGTACTTC.

This chain joins TRBV4-3 and TRBJ2-2; TRBD2 agrees at 8 bases. This CDR3 is 17 amino acids long. Germline V gives CDR1 LGHNA, CDR2 YSLEER. Trimming cost V 7 bases and J 4 bases; bases outside gene matches: 14. As DNA, the CDR3 is TGCGCCAGCACCCCGAGGCCCAGCGGGGGTGCCACCGGGGAGCTGTTTTTT. Translated, it gives CASTPRPSGGATGELFF.

This clonotype was counted at least ten times. The chain employs TRBV5-5 and TRBJ1-1; 8 bases agree with TRBD1. CDR3 length equals 15 residues. From germline, CDR1 is SGHKS and CDR2 YYEKEE (reference sequence). V trimming: 1 base; J trimming: 5 bases; junction bases outside the gene matches: 7. Here the CDR3 DNA reads TGTGCCAGCAGCTTGTGGGACAGGCTGGGGACTGAAGCTTTCTTT. It is translated as CASSLWDRLGTEAFF.

This clonotype was seen ten or more times. The chain employs TRBV5-1 and TRBJ1-1; no definite D call. Deletions cut 4 bases from V and 4 bases from J, with 11 bases between. Germline CDR1 and CDR2: SGHRS and YFSETQ. The CDR3 contains 13 residues. For the CDR3, the DNA is TGCGCCAGCAGCCAAGGCATCTTCACTGAAGCTTTCTTT. Translating gives CASSQGIFTEAFF.

A remark on this clonotype: With a much larger clone just one base away, this may be a read error. The chain has TRBV7-3 and TRBJ2-1; TRBD1 or TRBD2 may be the D gene (5 bases each). Trimming removed 3 bases at V and 10 bases at J, with 13 bases between. Germline loops: CDR1 SGHTA, CDR2 FQGTGA. This CDR3 has 13 amino acids. CDR3 sequence reads: CASSFGGEGEQFF. The CDR3 DNA reads as TGTGCCAGCAGCTTTGGGGGAGAGGGCGAGCAGTTCTTC.

Note on this clonotype: A read error may account for a junction end that differs from germline. The rearrangement joins TRBV10-3 to TRBJ1-5; D gene ambiguous. CDR1 and CDR2 from the germline V gene are ENHRY and SYGVKD. This CDR3 spans 11 amino acids. The CDR3 spells CASSSEGPQHF. In DNA form, the CDR3 reads TGTGCCAGCAGTTCGGAAGGGCCCCAGCATTTT.

The chain carries TRBV5-5 and TRBJ2-7, with 7 nucleotides matching TRBD1. Trimming removed 4 bases from V and 3 bases from J; junction bases left unmatched: 10. The germline CDR1 and CDR2 sequences are SGHKS and YYEKEE (reference sequence). This CDR3 is 15 amino acids long. DNA for the CDR3: TGTGCCAGCAGCGTTAGGACAGGCCATATCTACGAGCAGTACTTC. This translates into CASSVRTGHIYEQYF.

This clonotype showed up just a few times. The rearrangement links TRBV20-1 to TRBJ1-2; D unclear. The V end lost 5 bases, the J end lost 8 bases, and 18 bases lay between the germline ends. The CDR3 runs 13 residues. CDR1 and CDR2 (germline): DFQATT, SNEGSKA (reference sequence). CDR3 coding DNA: TGCAGTGCTCGGACGGGCTCTTCGGCGGGCTACACCTTC. Encoded protein: CSARTGSSAGYTF.

In its sample, this clonotype was seen a few times. The CDR3 protein is CASSSPDRGPSPLHF. Here the CDR3 DNA reads TGTGCCAGCAGCTCCCCGGACAGGGGGCCTTCACCCCTCCACTTT. The rearrangement uses TRBV7-8 and TRBJ1-6; 11 bases line up with TRBD1. The germline V gene encodes CDR1 SGHVS and CDR2 FQNEAQ. The V gene end was trimmed by 4 bases and the J gene end by 9 bases; junction bases not matched to a gene: 5. The length of the CDR3 is 15 residues.

This clonotype was counted only a few times. The chain joins TRBV20-1 to TRBJ1-5, with 9 bases identical to TRBD1. This CDR3 is 17 amino acids long. Unmatched junction bases numbered 15, after V lost 4 bases and J lost 5 bases. Germline V gene lookup returns CDR1 DFQATT and CDR2 SNEGSKA (reference sequence). The CDR3 is CSAKKYGGTGSDQPQHF. The CDR3 DNA reads as TGCAGTGCTAAGAAATACGGGGGGACAGGGAGTGATCAGCCCCAGCATTTT.

This clonotype appeared many times. The rearrangement joins TRBV7-9 to TRBJ1-5; D call uncertain. Per the germline V gene, CDR1 is SEHNR and CDR2 is FQNEAQ (reference sequence). V gave up 5 bases and J gave up 5 bases, with 7 bases separating them. This CDR3 contains 12 residues. The CDR3 bases are TGTGCCAGCAGCGTACGGGATCAGCCCCAGCATTTT. Translating it yields CASSVRDQPQHF.

This clonotype showed up many times. V gene TRBV7-9 combines with J gene TRBJ1-1, with no clear D. CDR1 is SEHNR and CDR2 is FQNEAQ in the germline V gene (reference sequence). The CDR3 is 14 amino acids. V was trimmed by 1 base and J by 4 bases, leaving 10 bases between them. For the CDR3, the DNA is TGTGCCAGCAGCTTAGACGTATCGGGCACTGAAGCTTTCTTT. Protein product: CASSLDVSGTEAFF.

This clonotype turned up a few times. CDR3 protein: CATSASTEPYEQYF. The CDR3, as DNA: TGTGCCACCAGTGCATCGACGGAGCCCTACGAGCAGTACTTC. V usage is TRBV24-1 and J usage is TRBJ2-7; no firm D call. V lost 5 bases and J 2 bases, leaving 12 bases between the germline ends. This CDR3 contains 14 residues. In germline, CDR1 is KGHDR, CDR2 SFDVKD.

This clonotype was counted many times. The rearrangement joins TRBV18 to TRBJ2-3, with 7 bases aligning to TRBD1. Germline lookup yields CDR1 KGHSH and CDR2 LQKENI. The CDR3 totals 11 residues. Trimming removed 4 bases from V and 13 bases from J; junction bases left unmatched: 5. The DNA of the CDR3 is TGTGCCAGCTCACTCGACAGGGACAAGTATTTT. Translating gives CASSLDRDKYF.

This clonotype appeared a few times. The CDR3 DNA reads as TGTGCCAGCAGCGTAGTGAGGGCTGAAGCTTTCTTT. It yields the protein CASSVVRAEAFF. The chain couples TRBV9 to TRBJ1-1; unclear D gene. Germline V gene sequence: CDR1 SGDLS, CDR2 YYNGEE. The CDR3 is 12 residues long. With 0 bases removed from V and 6 bases from J, the gap between germline ends came to 6 bases.

In its sample, this clonotype was seen a few times. The genes are TRBV4-1 and TRBJ1-2, with D perhaps matching TRBD1 (6 bases). V lost 0 bases and J lost 0, with 20 bases in between. CDR3 length: 19 amino acids. Germline V gene lookup returns CDR1 MGHRA and CDR2 YSYEKL. This chain's CDR3 is CASSQEGLMQGPTNYGYTF. CDR3 DNA: TGCGCCAGCAGCCAAGAGGGCCTAATGCAGGGGCCGACTAACTATGGCTACACCTTC.